The 18 T cell receptor beta chains below were found in one sample sequenced in a study of OX40 agonist ivuxolimab in advanced cancers. Only in-frame clones appear in the TCRdb table, and some are missing; sequencing was by immunoSEQ multiplex PCR. The data contain about 24,000 clones, approximately 85% of them singletons. The sample was CD4+ or CD8+ T cells sorted from blood, taken in a trial of the OX40 agonist ivuxolimab. These receptors were collected from an adult with an advanced solid tumor such as melanoma, head and neck, liver or kidney cancer.

The chain is built from TRBV6-1 and TRBJ2-5, with D possibly TRBD2 on 5 matching bases. The germline V and J ends were trimmed by 4 bases and 1 base, with 7 bases remaining between them. This CDR3 spans 13 amino acids. Germline CDR1 reads MNHNS; CDR2 reads SASEGT. The CDR3 protein is CASSAGGQETQYF. The CDR3 DNA is TGTGCCAGCAGTGCCGGAGGCCAAGAGACCCAGTACTTC.

The V gene is TRBV27, the J gene TRBJ2-7; the D gene is possibly TRBD2 (6 bases). The germline gives CDR1 MNHEY, CDR2 SMNVEV (reference sequence). V was pared by 3 bases and J by 4 bases, with 16 bases between. The CDR3 consists of 15 residues. DNA for the CDR3: TGTGCCAGCAGTTTCGCGGGGCTAGCGAAGTACGAGCAGTACTTC. Translated: CASSFAGLAKYEQYF.

This chain uses TRBV18 with TRBJ2-7; D perhaps matches TRBD1 (6 bases). The CDR3 sequence is 14 residues long. The ends were cut back, 4 bases at V and 2 bases at J, with 12 bases in the middle. Germline lookup yields CDR1 KGHSH and CDR2 LQKENI. The CDR3 DNA is TGTGCCAGCTCACAGGGACAAACTACCTACGAGCAGTACTTC. Encoded protein: CASSQGQTTYEQYF.

The CDR3 nucleotides read TGTGCCAGCAGCTTAGGACTAGCGGAGGGGAAGTATGAGCAGTTCTTC. Protein: CASSLGLAEGKYEQFF. This sequence joins TRBV7-6 and TRBJ2-1, with 9 bases that match TRBD2. The V gene end was trimmed by 1 base and the J gene end by 8 bases; junction bases not matched to a gene: 9. The CDR3 is 16 residues long. In germline, CDR1 is SGHVS, CDR2 FNYEAQ.

The chain carries TRBV7-9 and TRBJ1-2; 8 bases map to TRBD1. V trimming: 5 bases; J trimming: 5 bases; junction bases outside the gene matches: 10. This CDR3 is 15 amino acids long. Germline-derived CDR1 and CDR2 are SEHNR and FQNEAQ (reference sequence). In DNA, the CDR3 is TGTGCCAGCAGCCTACATGCAGGGGGCCAGTATGGCTACACCTTC. It specifies CASSLHAGGQYGYTF.

The V gene is TRBV30, the J gene TRBJ2-6; D is unresolved. Per the germline V gene, CDR1 is GTSNPN and CDR2 is SVGIG (reference sequence). The CDR3 extends over 12 amino acids. The V and J ends lost 1 base and 4 bases respectively, with 2 bases between them. The CDR3 sequence: CAWSAGANVLTF. The CDR3 bases are TGTGCCTGGAGTGCAGGGGCCAACGTCCTGACTTTC.

The V call is TRBV6-1, the J call TRBJ1-3, with unresolved D. CDR1 MNHNS and CDR2 SASEGT come from the germline V gene. This CDR3 region has 11 residues. V was cut by 10 bases and J by 4 bases, with 8 bases left in between. The CDR3, as DNA: TGTGCCACCGAGCCCGGAAACACCATATATTTT. Amino acids: CATEPGNTIYF.

V and J are TRBV14 and TRBJ1-1, with 8 bases identical to TRBD1. V gave up 4 bases and J gave up 3 bases; unmatched junction bases: 7. The length of the CDR3 is 15 residues. Germline V gene sequence: CDR1 SGHDN, CDR2 FVKESK. In DNA form, the CDR3 reads TGTGCCAGCAGCCGTGGACAGGGAAAGTACACTGAAGCTTTCTTT. Residues: CASSRGQGKYTEAFF.

To note about this clone: At one end the junction does not follow the germline gene, possibly because of a read error. This chain uses TRBV19 with TRBJ1-1; D remains ambiguous. Germline-derived CDR1 and CDR2 are LNHDA and SQIVND (reference sequence). The CDR3 sequence is 15 residues long. The CDR3 reads CASKAKPIGNTGAFF. The CDR3 nucleotides are TGTGCCAGTAAGGCCAAGCCCATAGGGAACACTGGAGCTTTCTTT.

The rearrangement links TRBV7-9 to TRBJ2-5, with TRBD2 matching 16 bases. The DNA end favors TRBJ2-7, so the J call may be wrong. This CDR3 is built from 18 residues. CDR1 and CDR2 from the germline V gene are SEHNR and FQNEAQ (reference sequence). The CDR3 spells CASSPIEGTSGRVHEQYF. Written as DNA, the CDR3 is TGTGCCAGCAGCCCAATAGAGGGGACTAGCGGGAGGGTCCACGAGCAGTACTTC.

The chain joins TRBV2 to TRBJ2-7; tentatively, D is TRBD1 or TRBD2 (5 bases each). Germline V gene sequence: CDR1 SNHLY, CDR2 FYNNEI. The CDR3 length is 13 residues. With 4 bases removed from V and 3 bases from J, the gap between germline ends came to 10 bases. CDR3 nucleotides: TGTGCCAGCAGTGCCTGGGACCGCTACGAGCAGTACTTC. Translating it yields CASSAWDRYEQYF.

This sequence joins TRBV7-3 and TRBJ1-1, with TRBD1 identical over 7 bases. Looked up from germline, CDR1 is SGHTA and CDR2 is FQGTGA. Trimming removed 4 bases from V and 1 base from J; junction bases left unmatched: 3. The CDR3 is 14 amino acids. Here the CDR3 reads CASSSGQSNTEAFF. CDR3 nucleotides: TGTGCCAGCAGCTCGGGACAGTCGAACACTGAAGCTTTCTTT.

The CDR3 DNA reads as TGTGCCAGCAGCCCCGGGGTTCACGACGAGCAGTACTTC. Translated, it gives CASSPGVHDEQYF. J is TRBJ2-7 and V is TRBV7-3; TRBD2 is a possible D gene (5 bases). The V gene lost 5 bases and the J gene lost 5 bases, with 13 bases spanning the gap. The CDR3 covers 13 residues. The germline V gene has CDR1 SGHTA and CDR2 FQGTGA.

The CDR3 DNA is TGTGCCAGCAGTCCTCGACAGAGCTCCTACAATGAGCAGTTCTTC. As protein: CASSPRQSSYNEQFF. The chain employs TRBV7-9 and TRBJ2-1, with a weak D call TRBD1 (5 bases). The germline V gene has CDR1 SEHNR and CDR2 FQNEAQ (reference sequence). The ends were cut back, 6 bases at V and 0 bases at J, with 12 bases in the middle. The CDR3 runs 15 residues.

The V and J genes are TRBV6-4 and TRBJ2-1; 7 positions match TRBD2. The CDR3 length is 15 residues. J gave up 1 base and V 3 bases, and 3 bases lay outside the gene matches. The V gene's germline CDR1 is MRHNA and CDR2 SNTAGT. Here the CDR3 reads CASSDTGGSYNEQFF. For the CDR3, the DNA is TGTGCCAGCAGTGATACGGGAGGTTCCTACAATGAGCAGTTCTTC.

The chain has TRBV12-5 and TRBJ1-1, with a weak D call TRBD1 (5 bases). V was shortened by 1 base and J by 2 bases, with 11 bases between the two germline ends. This CDR3 is 15 amino acids long. Looked up from germline, CDR1 is LGHNT and CDR2 is FRNRAP. CDR3: CASGLAKQVNTEAFF. The CDR3 coding sequence is TGTGCTAGTGGTTTGGCGAAACAGGTTAACACTGAAGCTTTCTTT.

The chain combines TRBV19 with TRBJ2-1, with TRBD2 identical over 11 bases. Germline values: CDR1 LNHDA, CDR2 SQIVND (reference sequence). V dropped 6 bases and J dropped 5; count of bases not matched to a gene: 6. This CDR3 is built from 15 residues. This CDR3 reads CASSPTSGVNNEQFF. For the CDR3, the DNA is TGTGCCAGTAGCCCGACTAGCGGGGTAAACAATGAGCAGTTCTTC.

This rearrangement joins TRBV6-6 to TRBJ2-3; the D gene is possibly TRBD2 (7 bases). CDR1 and CDR2 (germline): MNHNY, SVGAGI (reference sequence). This CDR3 is built from 14 residues. Trimming left V 10 bases short and J 3 bases short, with 17 bases between. The CDR3, as DNA: TGTGCCACGAAGGGGGGGGGCGGAACAGATACGCAGTATTTT. Protein product: CATKGGGGTDTQYF.